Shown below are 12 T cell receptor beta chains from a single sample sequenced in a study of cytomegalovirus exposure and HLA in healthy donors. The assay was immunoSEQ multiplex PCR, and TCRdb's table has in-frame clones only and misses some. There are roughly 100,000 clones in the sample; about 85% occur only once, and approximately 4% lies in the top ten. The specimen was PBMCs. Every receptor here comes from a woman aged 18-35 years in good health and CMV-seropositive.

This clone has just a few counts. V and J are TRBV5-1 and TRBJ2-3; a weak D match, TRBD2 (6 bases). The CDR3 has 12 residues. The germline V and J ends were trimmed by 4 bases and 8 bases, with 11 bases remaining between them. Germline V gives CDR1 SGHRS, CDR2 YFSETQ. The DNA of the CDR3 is TGCGCCAGCAGCGGGGACTCGGGTACGCAGTATTTT. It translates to CASSGDSGTQYF.

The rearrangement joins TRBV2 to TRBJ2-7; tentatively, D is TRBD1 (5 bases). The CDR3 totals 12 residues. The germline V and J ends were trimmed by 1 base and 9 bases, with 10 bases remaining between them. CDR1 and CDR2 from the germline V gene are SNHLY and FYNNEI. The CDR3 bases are TGTGCCAGCAGTGAAGTCAGGGATCGGCAGTACTTC. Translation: CASSEVRDRQYF. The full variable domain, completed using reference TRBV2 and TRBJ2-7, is EPEVTQTPSHQVTQMGQEVILRCVPISNHLYFYWYRQILGQKVEFLVSFYNNEISEKSEIFDDQFSVERPDGSNFTLKIRSTKLEDSAMYFCASSEVRDRQYFGPGTRLTVT.

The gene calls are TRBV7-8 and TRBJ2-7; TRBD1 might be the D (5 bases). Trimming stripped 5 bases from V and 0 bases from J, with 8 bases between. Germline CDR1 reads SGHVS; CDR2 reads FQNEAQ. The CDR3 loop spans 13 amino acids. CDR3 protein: CASSTRVSYEQYF. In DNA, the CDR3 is TGTGCCAGCAGCACCAGGGTCTCCTACGAGCAGTACTTC.

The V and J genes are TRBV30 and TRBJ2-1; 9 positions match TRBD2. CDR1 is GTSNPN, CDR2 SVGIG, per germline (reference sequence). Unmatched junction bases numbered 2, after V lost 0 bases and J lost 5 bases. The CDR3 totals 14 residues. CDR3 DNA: TGTGCCTGGAGTGTGCCTAGCGGGGACAATGAGCAGTTCTTC. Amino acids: CAWSVPSGDNEQFF. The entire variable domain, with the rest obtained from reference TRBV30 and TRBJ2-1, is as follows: SQTIHQWPATLVQPVGSPLSLECTVEGTSNPNLYWYRQAAGRGLQLLFYSVGIGQISSEVPQNLSASRPQDRQFILSSKKLLLSDSGFYLCAWSVPSGDNEQFFGPGTRLTVL.

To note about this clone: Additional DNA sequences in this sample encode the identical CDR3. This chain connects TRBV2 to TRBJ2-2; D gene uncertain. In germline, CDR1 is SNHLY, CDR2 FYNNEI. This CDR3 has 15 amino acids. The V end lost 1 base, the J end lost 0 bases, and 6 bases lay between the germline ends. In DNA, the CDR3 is TGTGCCAGCAGTGAAGTGAGATCGAACACCGGGGAGCTGTTTTTT. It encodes CASSEVRSNTGELFF.

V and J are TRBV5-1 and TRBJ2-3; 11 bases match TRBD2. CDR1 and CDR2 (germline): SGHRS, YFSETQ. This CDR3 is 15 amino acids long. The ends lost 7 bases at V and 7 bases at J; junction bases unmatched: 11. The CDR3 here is CASGRSGRAYNTQYF. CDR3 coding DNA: TGCGCCAGCGGTCGTAGCGGGAGGGCCTATAATACGCAGTATTTT. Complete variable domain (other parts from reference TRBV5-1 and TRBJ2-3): KAGVTQTPRYLIKTRGQQVTLSCSPISGHRSVSWYQQTPGQGLQFLFEYFSETQRNKGNFPGRFSGRQFSNSRSEMNVSTLELGDSALYLCASGRSGRAYNTQYFGPGTRLTVL.

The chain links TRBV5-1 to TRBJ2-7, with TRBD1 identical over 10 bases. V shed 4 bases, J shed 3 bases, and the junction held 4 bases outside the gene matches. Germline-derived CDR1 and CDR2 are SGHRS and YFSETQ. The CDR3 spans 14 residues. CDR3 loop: CASSKGQGNYEQYF. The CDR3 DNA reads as TGCGCCAGCAGCAAGGGACAGGGGAACTACGAGCAGTACTTC. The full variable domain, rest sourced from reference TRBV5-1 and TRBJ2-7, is KAGVTQTPRYLIKTRGQQVTLSCSPISGHRSVSWYQQTPGQGLQFLFEYFSETQRNKGNFPGRFSGRQFSNSRSEMNVSTLELGDSALYLCASSKGQGNYEQYFGPGTRLTVT.

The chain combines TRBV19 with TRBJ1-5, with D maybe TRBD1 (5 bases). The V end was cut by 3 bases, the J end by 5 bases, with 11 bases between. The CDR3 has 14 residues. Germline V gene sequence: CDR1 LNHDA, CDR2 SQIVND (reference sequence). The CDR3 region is CASSIDTGYQPQHF. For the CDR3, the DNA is TGTGCCAGTAGTATTGATACAGGCTATCAGCCCCAGCATTTT.

The CDR3 loop reads CASSSWTGMNNEQFF. CDR3 nucleotide sequence: TGTGCCAGCAGCTCGTGGACAGGAATGAACAATGAGCAGTTCTTC. This chain links TRBV11-2 with TRBJ2-1; 7 nucleotides agree with TRBD1. Germline V lookup: CDR1 SGHAT, CDR2 FQNNGV. V gave up 4 bases and J gave up 5 bases; unmatched junction bases: 8. This CDR3 comprises 15 residues.

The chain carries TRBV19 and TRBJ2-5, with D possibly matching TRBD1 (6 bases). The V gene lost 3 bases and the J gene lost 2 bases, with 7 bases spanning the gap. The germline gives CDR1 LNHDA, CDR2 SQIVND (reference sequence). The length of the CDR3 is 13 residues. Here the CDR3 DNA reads TGTGCCAGTAGTATCGGACAGCAAGAGACCCAGTACTTC. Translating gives CASSIGQQETQYF.

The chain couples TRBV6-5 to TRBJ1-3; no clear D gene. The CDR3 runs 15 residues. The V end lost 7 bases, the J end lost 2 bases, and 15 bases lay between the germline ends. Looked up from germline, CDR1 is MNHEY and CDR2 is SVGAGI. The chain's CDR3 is CASKQTRGTGNTIYF. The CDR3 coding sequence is TGTGCCAGCAAACAGACCCGAGGGACTGGAAACACCATATATTTT.

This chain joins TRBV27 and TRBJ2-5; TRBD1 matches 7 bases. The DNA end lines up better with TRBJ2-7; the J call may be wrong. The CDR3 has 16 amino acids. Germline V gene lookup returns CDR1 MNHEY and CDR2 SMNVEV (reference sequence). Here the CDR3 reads CASKALYRGPSYEQYF. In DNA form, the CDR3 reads TGTGCCAGTAAGGCCCTTTACAGGGGACCCTCCTACGAGCAGTACTTC.